This T cell receptor beta chain was captured in a study of OX40 agonist ivuxolimab in advanced cancers. Overall study findings and caveats: Blood T cells, both CD4+ and CD8+, expanded clonally by week 6 at 0.1 to 3.0 mg/kg.

Autoimmune disease history or systemic immunosuppression led to patients being barred. As for this clone: Its specificity is not known.

CDR3 length: 13 residues. V lost 0 bases, J lost 5 bases, and 0 bases stayed unmatched. CDR1 and CDR2 (germline): SGDLS, YYNGEE. Method: immunoSEQ multiplex PCR; TCRdb's copy keeps in-frame clones and lacks some. This table holds over 45,000 clones, about 85% found once. The clonotype comes from an adult with an advanced solid tumor such as melanoma, head and neck, liver or kidney cancer. This chain links TRBV9 with TRBJ2-7; 9 bases line up with TRBD1. The sample in question was CD4+ or CD8+ T cells sorted from blood, obtained in a trial of the OX40 agonist ivuxolimab. The CDR3 DNA reads as TGTGCCAGCAGCGTAGGGACAGGGGACGAGCAGTACTTC. It encodes CASSVGTGDEQYF.